Presented here are 5 T cell receptor beta chains from one specimen sequenced in a study of T cells in Graves' hyperthyroidism and ophthalmopathy. What was amplified from RNA transcripts were TCR beta CDR3 regions. The primer set for the first-round RT-PCR of the TCR CDR3 was HTBI. Using its own MiXCR run on the multiplex PCR reads, TCRdb lists one record per CDR3 protein. The profile shows hundreds of thousands of distinct CDR3 sequences, less than 25% of them singletons. Sequenced material: blood. The receptors stem from a man aged 25-45 years with Graves' ophthalmopathy.

This clonotype has a count of ten or more. V gene TRBV5-1 combines with J gene TRBJ2-3, with D possibly being TRBD1 (6 bases). V was cut by 0 bases and J by 1 base, with 15 bases left in between. Per the germline V gene, CDR1 is SGHRS and CDR2 is YFSETQ. The CDR3 runs to 17 residues. The CDR3 spells CASSLVGTPDRTDTQYF. In DNA, the CDR3 is TGCGCCAGCAGCTTGGTGGGGACACCGGACCGCACAGATACGCAGTATTTT.

This clonotype appeared a few times. The V gene is TRBV28, the J gene TRBJ2-1, with 7 positions matching TRBD2. The CDR3 loop spans 17 amino acids. Germline V CDR1 and CDR2: MDHEN, SYDVKM. After removal of 3 bases from V and 0 bases from J, the junction contained 8 bases not matched to a gene. The CDR3 reads CASSFSLAESSYNEQFF. CDR3 DNA: TGTGCCAGCAGTTTTTCCCTAGCGGAAAGCTCCTACAATGAGCAGTTCTTC.

V is TRBV20-1 and J is TRBJ2-2, with a possible D match to TRBD1 (5 bases). V was trimmed by 7 bases and J by 3 bases, leaving 12 bases between them. The CDR3 extends over 13 amino acids. CDR1 and CDR2 from the germline V gene are DFQATT and SNEGSKA (reference sequence). CDR3 in DNA: TGCAGTGTTATGGACACTTACACCGGGGAGCTGTTTTTT. Translated: CSVMDTYTGELFF.

The chain employs TRBV20-1 and TRBJ1-3; D possibly corresponds to TRBD1 (6 bases). This CDR3 has 13 amino acids. CDR1 and CDR2 (germline): DFQATT, SNEGSKA (reference sequence). Trimming pared 6 bases from V and 4 bases from J, leaving 13 bases between. Written as DNA, the CDR3 is TGCAGTGCCGCCGGGGGCAGGGGAAACACCATATATTTT. Translating gives CSAAGGRGNTIYF.

In its sample, this clonotype was seen a few times. V is TRBV6-2 or TRBV6-3 and J is TRBJ2-3; D tentatively reads TRBD1 or TRBD2 (5 bases each). The CDR3 loop spans 14 amino acids. The germline V gene has CDR1 MNHEY and CDR2 SVGEGT. Trimming cost V 2 bases and J 4 bases, with 10 bases left between them. This chain's CDR3 is CASSYGGEADTQYF. The DNA of the CDR3 is TGTGCCAGCAGTTACGGGGGAGAGGCAGATACGCAGTATTTT.